This T cell receptor (beta chain) is from a study of shared clonotypes between healthy human individuals. The wider study: Participating donors consisted of two women and a few men aged 18 to 49.

It was into CD45RA+ naive and CD45RA-negative memory subsets that the CD4+ cells were split. This clone has just a few counts. For every subset, genomic DNA was evenly distributed across several immunoSEQ plates. Assay: immunoSEQ multiplex PCR; the TCRdb copy retains only in-frame clones and omits some. There are fewer than 400,000 clones in the sample; around 74% occur only once, and about a tenth lies in the top ten. This receptor was obtained from a man in his thirties or forties in good health. Sequencing was carried out using memory CD4+ T cells sorted from blood. As for subset: CD45RA-negative fraction.

The chain's CDR3 is CATSVTGGSQPQHF. CDR3 nucleotide sequence: TGTGCCACCAGCGTTACAGGGGGCAGTCAGCCCCAGCATTTT. The gene calls are TRBV15 and TRBJ1-5; TRBD1 agrees at 9 bases. The length of the CDR3 is 14 residues. The trim removed 5 bases at V and 6 bases at J, leaving 5 bases unmatched. The germline gives CDR1 LNHNV, CDR2 YYDKDF (reference sequence).